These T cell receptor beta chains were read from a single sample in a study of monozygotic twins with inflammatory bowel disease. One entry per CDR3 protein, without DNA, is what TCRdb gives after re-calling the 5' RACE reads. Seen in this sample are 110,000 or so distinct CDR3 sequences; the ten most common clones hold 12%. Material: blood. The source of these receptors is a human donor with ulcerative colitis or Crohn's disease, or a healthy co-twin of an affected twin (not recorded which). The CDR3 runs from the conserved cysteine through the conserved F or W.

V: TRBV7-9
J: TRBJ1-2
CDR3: CASSTNYQKDTF

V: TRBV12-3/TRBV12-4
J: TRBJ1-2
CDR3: CASSFQTGDGYGYTF

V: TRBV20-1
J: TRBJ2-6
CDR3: CSARQGWVGANVLTF

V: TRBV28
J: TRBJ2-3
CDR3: CASSLWLAGGRLRQSTDTQYF

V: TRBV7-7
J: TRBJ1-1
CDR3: CASSETPNTEAFF

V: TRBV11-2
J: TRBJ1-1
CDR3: CASSLVSSNTEAFF

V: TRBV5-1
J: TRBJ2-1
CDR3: CASSLDPDRIDEQFF

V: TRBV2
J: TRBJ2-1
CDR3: CASSEYRSGSYNEQFF

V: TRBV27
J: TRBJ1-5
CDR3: CASSRRGGGQPQHF

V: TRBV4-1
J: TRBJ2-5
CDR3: CASSRTGTVQETQYF

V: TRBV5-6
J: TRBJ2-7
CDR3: CASSLRDGTYEQYF

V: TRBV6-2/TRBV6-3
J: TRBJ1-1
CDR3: CASSYTTTDRDTEAFF

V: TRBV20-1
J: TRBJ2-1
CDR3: CSARTSVGVNEQFF

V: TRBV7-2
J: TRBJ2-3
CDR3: CASSPDPGMTDTQYF

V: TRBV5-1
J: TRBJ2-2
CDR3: CASSLVPGVNTGELFF

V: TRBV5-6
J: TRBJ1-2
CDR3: CASSFPSPGYGYTF

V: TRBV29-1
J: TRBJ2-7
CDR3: CSVTASGMAYEQYF

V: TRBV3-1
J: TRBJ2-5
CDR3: CASSQGKGLFVETQYF

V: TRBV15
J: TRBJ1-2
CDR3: CATSSTTGAYGYTF

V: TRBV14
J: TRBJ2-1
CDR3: CASSQRLAGYNEQFF

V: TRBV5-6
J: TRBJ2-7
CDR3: CASSGKGGGPSYEQYF

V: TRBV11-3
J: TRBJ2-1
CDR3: CASRGRWSSYNEQFF

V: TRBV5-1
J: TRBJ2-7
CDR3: CASSLDAGTYEQYF

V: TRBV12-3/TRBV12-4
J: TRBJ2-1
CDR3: CASSATSGTYNVQFF

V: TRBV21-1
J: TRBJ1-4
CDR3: CASRQKLEKLFF

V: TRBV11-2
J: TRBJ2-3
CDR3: CASRPPGSTDTQYF

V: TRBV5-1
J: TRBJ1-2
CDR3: CASSLSALNYGYTF

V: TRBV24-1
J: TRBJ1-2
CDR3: CATGGPDGYTF

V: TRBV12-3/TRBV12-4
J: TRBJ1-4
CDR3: CASTLRQGAMKGEKLFF

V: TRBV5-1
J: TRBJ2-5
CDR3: CASSLVSGSRQETQYF